This is a list of T cell receptor beta chains from one sample in a study of blood T cells in healthy people across ages. TCRdb re-derived calls from the 5' RACE reads in MiXCR, one entry per CDR3 protein. The sample has about 830,000 distinct CDR3 sequences, 58% seen once. The sample consisted of blood. The receptor source for this set is a man younger than 40 in good health. Each CDR3 is given with its conserved first and last residue.

TRBV20-1	TRBJ1-5	CSADQDRGGFQPQHF
TRBV20-1	TRBJ2-3	CSAREGSGRTNTQYF
TRBV12-3/TRBV12-4	TRBJ2-3	CASSWPDFTQYF
TRBV7-2	TRBJ2-5	CASSLLGVGETQYF
TRBV7-2	TRBJ2-1	CASSPRAVHEQFF
TRBV12-5	TRBJ2-1	CASEISTLARVYNEQFF
TRBV20-1	TRBJ2-1	CSAFQDRTYNEQFF
TRBV7-9	TRBJ1-1	CASSRKNVGHKKSTEAFF
TRBV7-2	TRBJ2-7	CASSPTSGVSYEQYF
TRBV7-7	TRBJ2-1	CASSLADVGYNEQFF
TRBV29-1	TRBJ2-4	CSVARGDKNIQYF
TRBV29-1	TRBJ2-7	CSVRQVYGSYEQYF
TRBV7-2	TRBJ2-5	CASSLGSGSGLETQYF
TRBV29-1	TRBJ2-3	CSVWDRGRTTDTQYF
TRBV2	TRBJ2-1	CASSDHRGAQGGEQFF
TRBV4-3	TRBJ2-3	CASSQGPLAGTDTQYF
TRBV5-6	TRBJ1-2	CASSLFGGSWGYTF
TRBV29-1	TRBJ2-1	CSVVGYNEQFF
TRBV6-5	TRBJ1-2	CASSYQAINYGYTF
TRBV10-3	TRBJ2-1	CAISAVGTFAYNEQFF
TRBV4-1	TRBJ2-7	CASSQVAAPSTYEQYF
TRBV5-1	TRBJ2-1	CASSPTKGSANEQFF
TRBV20-1	TRBJ1-1	CSASEWGNTEAFF
TRBV3-1	TRBJ2-7	CASSQETNEQYF
TRBV6-1	TRBJ2-5	CASSEAKPGRETQYF
TRBV20-1	TRBJ2-1	CSAQQNEQFF
TRBV29-1	TRBJ1-2	CSVEGGGSGYTF
TRBV4-3	-	CASSKIRALAGEHYEQYF
TRBV6-5	TRBJ2-5	CASSYTVLGSASEQYF
TRBV29-1	TRBJ1-1	CSVARSGEYSFF
TRBV25-1	TRBJ1-1	CASSEFGTGLGTEAFF
TRBV2	TRBJ1-5	CASRPGTLVNQPQHF
TRBV7-7	TRBJ2-5	CASSASLAGGFQETQYF
TRBV4-3	TRBJ2-5	CASSQGFLAQETQYF
TRBV10-3	TRBJ1-2	CAISESSRLGYTF
TRBV20-1	TRBJ1-2	CSVPTGRDGYTF
TRBV7-9	TRBJ1-1	CASAKWETGNTEAFF
TRBV20-1	TRBJ2-1	CSASSGAAYNEQFF
TRBV7-9	TRBJ2-7	CASSLLGTWDEQYF
TRBV15	TRBJ2-5	CATSRDPDRQETQYF
TRBV5-1	TRBJ2-1	CASSLGLTGVNEQFF
TRBV5-5	TRBJ1-5	CASSLSTQGQPQHF
TRBV7-8	TRBJ2-2	CASSQGLADYTGELFF
TRBV20-1	TRBJ2-7	CSARAEWEQYF
TRBV20-1	TRBJ2-7	CSAREGTWEQYF
TRBV29-1	TRBJ2-3	CSVGGSPPPTDTQYF
TRBV3-1	TRBJ2-7	CASSRSEDRSYEQYF
TRBV20-1	TRBJ2-5	CSATTGSGTQYF
TRBV9	TRBJ2-2	CASSAQGVNTGELFF
TRBV9	TRBJ2-5	CAGSFTTGTHQETQYF
TRBV25-1	TRBJ2-7	CASSFPQGPSYEQYF
TRBV29-1	TRBJ1-2	CSVETEANYGYTF